Presented here are 4 T cell receptor beta chains from one specimen sequenced in a study of shared clonotypes between healthy human individuals. The data were produced by immunoSEQ multiplex PCR, yet TCRdb's version contains in-frame clones alone and is incomplete. This sample yields more than 1.2 million clones, of which approximately 98.5% are seen a single time; about 0.34% belongs to the top ten. The sample comprised naive CD4+ T cells sorted from blood. The subset here: CD45RA+ positively selected. These receptors came from a man aged 25 to 45 in good health.

The rearrangement joins TRBV5-1 to TRBJ2-2; 7 nucleotides agree with TRBD1. With 4 bases clipped from V and 8 bases from J, the junction kept 11 bases outside the gene matches. Germline V gene sequence: CDR1 SGHRS, CDR2 YFSETQ. This CDR3 has 15 amino acids. The CDR3 loop reads CASSPGTALEGELFF. The CDR3 DNA sequence: TGCGCCAGCAGCCCCGGGACAGCCTTAGAGGGGGAGCTGTTTTTT.

The gene calls are TRBV4-1 and TRBJ1-3; D is undetermined. Germline V gives CDR1 MGHRA, CDR2 YSYEKL. The CDR3 covers 15 residues. The V end lost 5 bases, the J end lost 0 bases, and 11 bases lay between the germline ends. The CDR3 here is CASSGRVSSGNTIYF. CDR3 in DNA: TGCGCCAGCAGCGGCCGGGTCAGCTCTGGAAACACCATATATTTT.

The rearrangement uses TRBV28 and TRBJ1-5; a possible D gene is TRBD1 (5 bases). Germline lookup yields CDR1 MDHEN and CDR2 SYDVKM. The length of the CDR3 is 14 residues. With 7 bases removed from V and 4 bases from J, the gap between germline ends came to 14 bases. Here the CDR3 reads CASNLGGRNQPQHF. The CDR3 DNA sequence: TGTGCCAGCAACCTCGGGGGAAGAAATCAGCCCCAGCATTTT.

The rearrangement links TRBV10-2 to TRBJ2-7; TRBD2 is a possible D gene (6 bases). Trimming removed 3 bases at V and 0 bases at J, with 15 bases between. CDR3 length equals 16 residues. Germline-derived CDR1 and CDR2 are WSHSY and SAAADI. This chain's CDR3 is CASSEIRGLSSYEQYF. The CDR3 bases are TGCGCCAGCAGTGAAATTAGGGGACTTAGCTCCTACGAGCAGTACTTC.